The sequence of this T cell receptor beta chain was determined in a study of spatial heterogeneity in lung cancer. Looking at the study overall: The count of detected beta-chain sequences consistently exceeded that of alpha-chain sequences.

Study-level results: Higher tumor mutation counts went along with higher counts of expanded intratumoral alpha and beta TCRs. Of the expanded TCRs, ubiquitous and regional counts tracked the counts of ubiquitous and regional nonsynonymous mutations, respectively.

This CDR3 has 13 amino acids. Trimming removed 5 bases from V and 3 bases from J; junction bases left unmatched: 0. CDR1 SGHTA and CDR2 FQGTGA come from the germline V gene. Every TCR cDNA molecule carried a tag that served as a unique molecular identifier. Via MiXCR, TCRdb re-called the 5' RACE reads, giving one row per CDR3 protein. The table includes roughly 3,000 distinct CDR3 sequences, around 6% detected once. Time point reported: sample taken at primary tumor resection. This clonotype is medium-sized. The target antigen is unknown. Because this beta chain is a stray read in a library intended to capture alpha chains, its abundance should not be given much weight.

V and J are TRBV7-3 and TRBJ1-5; 8 bases are a match to TRBD1. The sequence derives from a male donor with early-stage non-small cell lung cancer. This material consisted of lung tumor tissue, taken at surgery. CDR3 amino acids: CASSQGANQPQHF. The CDR3 DNA reads TGTGCCAGCAGCCAGGGGGCCAATCAGCCCCAGCATTTT.